Below, 26 T cell receptor beta chains from the same sample are listed, as sequenced in a study of siplizumab effects on memory and regulatory T cells. Generated by immunoSEQ multiplex PCR, the TCRdb table keeps only in-frame clones and is missing some. The table records about 100,000 clones, about 95% of them present only once. Sequencing was done on a sample of non-Treg CD4+ T cells sorted from blood. The receptors were sampled from a human donor in good health.

This CDR3 is CASSLPGQGETGELFF. The CDR3 DNA reads TGTGCCAGCAGCTTACCGGGACAGGGGGAGACCGGGGAGCTGTTTTTT. The rearrangement links TRBV5-6 to TRBJ2-2; 11 bases align to TRBD1. Germline V lookup: CDR1 SGHDT, CDR2 YYEEEE. The CDR3 consists of 16 residues. The junction had 5 bases not matched to a gene; V was cut back by 2 bases and J by 5 bases.

This chain uses TRBV9 with TRBJ1-2; the D gene is possibly TRBD1 (6 bases). Germline CDR1 is SGDLS and CDR2 is YYNGEE. This CDR3 has 16 residues. Trimming shortened V by 4 bases and J by 7 bases, and 23 bases separated the two germline ends. The CDR3 reads CASSPRPDDRLGGYTF. The CDR3 DNA is TGTGCCAGCAGCCCACGACCTGACGACAGGCTGGGTGGCTACACCTTC.

V usage is TRBV11-2 and J usage is TRBJ2-7; D is perhaps TRBD2 (6 bases). V lost 5 bases to trimming and J lost 4 bases, with 18 bases between them. Germline V gene sequence: CDR1 SGHAT, CDR2 FQNNGV. The CDR3 covers 15 residues. The CDR3 bases are TGTGCCAGCAGCCCGTACTCGGGGGAAGCATACGAGCAGTACTTC. It codes for CASSPYSGEAYEQYF.

V is TRBV5-1 and J is TRBJ2-7; TRBD2 matches 10 bases. The CDR3 is 14 residues long. Germline loops: CDR1 SGHRS, CDR2 YFSETQ. V gave up 1 base and J gave up 4 bases; unmatched junction bases: 2. The CDR3 reads CASSLPSGSYEQYF. CDR3 DNA: TGCGCCAGCAGCTTGCCTAGCGGGAGTTACGAGCAGTACTTC.

V gene TRBV2 combines with J gene TRBJ2-7; TRBD1 might be the D (6 bases). CDR1 is SNHLY, CDR2 FYNNEI, per germline. With 9 bases removed from V and 7 bases from J, the gap between germline ends came to 19 bases. This CDR3 spans 13 amino acids. DNA for the CDR3: TGTGCCAGTTCGACAGGACCCGCCCGGGAGCAGTACTTC. The encoded protein is CASSTGPAREQYF.

V is TRBV27 and J is TRBJ2-5, with 7 bases matching TRBD2. Germline values: CDR1 MNHEY, CDR2 SMNVEV (reference sequence). The CDR3 loop spans 13 amino acids. V gave up 3 bases and J gave up 4 bases; unmatched junction bases: 2. The CDR3 protein is CASSFGRGETQYF. The CDR3 DNA sequence: TGTGCCAGCAGTTTTGGGAGGGGAGAGACCCAGTACTTC.

The chain employs TRBV29-1 and TRBJ1-1; a possible D gene is TRBD1 (6 bases). CDR1 and CDR2 from the germline V gene are SQVTM and ANQGSEA. The V and J ends lost 6 bases and 5 bases respectively, with 34 bases between them. The length of the CDR3 is 19 residues. CDR3 in DNA: TGCAGCGTCCTGGTGATGGCTCCCCGGCACAGGGTTATTTCGACTGAAGCTTTCTTT. It translates to CSVLVMAPRHRVISTEAFF.

The rearrangement uses TRBV10-2 and TRBJ2-1; 12 bases are shared with TRBD2. The CDR3 runs to 19 residues. J lost 12 bases, V lost 6 bases, and 24 bases had no gene match. Germline CDR1 is WSHSY and CDR2 is SAAADI. As DNA, the CDR3 is TGCGCCAGCAGATTACAAGGACTAGCGGGAACAATCTTATCCAACGGGCAGTTCTTC. Amino acid sequence: CASRLQGLAGTILSNGQFF.

The chain recombines TRBV7-9 with TRBJ2-3; D remains ambiguous. Germline V gene data show CDR1 as SEHNR and CDR2 as FQNEAQ (reference sequence). The CDR3 length is 16 residues. V was trimmed by 3 bases and J by 0 bases, leaving 13 bases between them. The CDR3 region is CASSFGLEISTDTQYF. The DNA of the CDR3 is TGTGCCAGCAGCTTTGGGCTGGAGATTAGCACAGATACGCAGTATTTT.

The chain links TRBV12-5 to TRBJ1-1; the match to TRBD1 covers 8 bases. Trimming took 5 bases from V and 4 from J; bases not matched to a gene: 6. Germline loops: CDR1 LGHNT, CDR2 FRNRAP. The CDR3 length is 14 residues. DNA of the CDR3: TGTGCTAGTGGTACCAGGGGGCGCCGCACTGAAGCTTTCTTT. This encodes CASGTRGRRTEAFF.

The V and J genes are TRBV5-1 and TRBJ2-1; D might be TRBD1 or TRBD2, each matching 5 bases. V was trimmed by 7 bases and J by 9 bases, leaving 23 bases between them. This CDR3 region has 15 residues. Germline values: CDR1 SGHRS, CDR2 YFSETQ. Written as DNA, the CDR3 is TGCGCCAGCGGGGGAGTGGCAACCCAGACCGCTGAGCAGTTCTTC. Its protein is CASGGVATQTAEQFF.

The gene calls are TRBV28 and TRBJ1-5, with D possibly matching TRBD1 (5 bases). The germline V and J ends were trimmed by 3 bases and 7 bases, with 16 bases remaining between them. In germline, CDR1 is MDHEN, CDR2 SYDVKM. This CDR3 has 15 residues. This chain's CDR3 is CASSFRPRGGQPQHF. DNA for the CDR3: TGTGCCAGCAGTTTTAGGCCCCGGGGGGGACAGCCCCAGCATTTT.

The chain is built from TRBV5-1 and TRBJ2-1; 11 nucleotides match TRBD2. This CDR3 has 19 amino acids. Losses at the gene ends were 0 bases for V and 4 bases for J; bases not matched to a gene: 12. CDR1 SGHRS and CDR2 YFSETQ come from the germline V gene. CDR3 nucleotide sequence: TGCGCCAGCAGCTTGGCCCCTAGCGGGAGGTTCTCGGGTTACAATGAGCAGTTCTTC. This gives the protein CASSLAPSGRFSGYNEQFF.

This chain connects TRBV2 to TRBJ1-2, with D hard to call. Trimming took 7 bases from V and 0 from J, leaving 9 bases between them. Germline loops: CDR1 SNHLY, CDR2 FYNNEI. The CDR3 extends over 13 amino acids. The CDR3 sequence: CASTSLANYGYTF. The DNA for the CDR3 is TGTGCCAGCACTTCCCTAGCTAACTATGGCTACACCTTC.

The V call is TRBV4-1, the J call TRBJ2-1; perhaps TRBD2 as D (6 bases). Per germline, CDR1 MGHRA and CDR2 YSYEKL. This CDR3 is built from 16 residues. V gave up 1 base and J gave up 0 bases, with 10 bases separating them. CDR3 loop: CASSQVSGFSYNEQFF. The CDR3 DNA follows: TGCGCCAGCAGCCAAGTTAGCGGTTTCTCCTACAATGAGCAGTTCTTC.

The chain couples TRBV28 to TRBJ2-5; the match to TRBD2 covers 14 bases. The DNA end is a closer match to TRBJ2-7, so the J assignment may be wrong. The CDR3 totals 15 residues. Germline V gene sequence: CDR1 MDHEN, CDR2 SYDVKM. In DNA, the CDR3 is TGTGCCAGCAGTTTCGGACTAGCGGGAGGCTACGAGCAGTACTTC. Its translation is CASSFGLAGGYEQYF.

V usage is TRBV7-9 and J usage is TRBJ1-1; D is perhaps TRBD1 (5 bases). V was shortened by 7 bases and J by 4 bases, with 16 bases between the two germline ends. Germline CDR1 reads SEHNR; CDR2 reads FQNEAQ (reference sequence). This CDR3 is built from 14 residues. The CDR3, as DNA: TGTGCCAGCAACCAATTGGGGGGGGGCACTGAAGCTTTCTTT. This translates into CASNQLGGGTEAFF.

The J gene is TRBJ2-7, the V gene TRBV7-6; 10 nucleotides line up with TRBD1. Trimming at V came to 3 bases and at J to 4 bases, leaving 6 bases not matched to a gene. This CDR3 spans 15 amino acids. CDR1 is SGHVS, CDR2 FNYEAQ, per germline. CDR3 sequence reads: CASSFGQGGPYEQYF. The CDR3 DNA sequence: TGTGCCAGCAGCTTCGGACAGGGGGGTCCATACGAGCAGTACTTC.

The CDR3 coding sequence is TGTGCCAGCTCACCACCGCTAGACAGGGCGGAAAAACTGTTTTTT. Its translation is CASSPPLDRAEKLFF. This chain joins TRBV18 and TRBJ1-4, with TRBD1 matching 7 bases. V shed 0 bases and J 8 bases; nucleotides not matched to a gene: 6. Germline V gene lookup returns CDR1 KGHSH and CDR2 LQKENI. CDR3 length: 15 amino acids.

V is TRBV5-1 and J is TRBJ2-5; unclear D gene. The CDR3 runs to 12 residues. Germline CDR1 and CDR2: SGHRS and YFSETQ. Between the trimmed V and J ends, which lost 3 bases and 0 bases, there was a span of 3 bases. CDR3 DNA sequence: TGCGCCAGCAGCTACTACCAAGAGACCCAGTACTTC. It is translated as CASSYYQETQYF.

V gene TRBV10-2 combines with J gene TRBJ2-5, with D tentatively TRBD1 (6 bases). Between the trimmed V and J ends, which lost 2 bases and 3 bases, there was a span of 13 bases. Germline V gene data show CDR1 as WSHSY and CDR2 as SAAADI. CDR3 size: 15 residues. The CDR3 DNA is TGCGCCAGCAGTGAGATTGGGGCAGGGGAAGAGACCCAGTACTTC. Its protein is CASSEIGAGEETQYF.

V and J are TRBV11-2 and TRBJ1-2; D may be TRBD1 (5 bases). CDR1 and CDR2 (germline): SGHAT, FQNNGV. This CDR3 is built from 13 residues. V shed 1 base and J shed 8 bases, with 11 bases lying between them. In DNA, the CDR3 is TGTGCCAGCAGCTTAGTTTTGGGGGGAGGCTACACCTTC. It codes for CASSLVLGGGYTF.

V and J are TRBV5-5 and TRBJ2-3; 10 bases fit TRBD1. CDR3 size: 18 residues. From germline, CDR1 is SGHKS and CDR2 YYEKEE (reference sequence). V dropped 1 base and J dropped 4; count of bases not matched to a gene: 12. The CDR3 sequence: CASSLYGQGEVKADTQYF. CDR3 sequence (DNA): TGTGCCAGCAGCTTGTATGGACAGGGGGAAGTGAAGGCAGATACGCAGTATTTT.

The chain's CDR3 is CASSPPTRGLGYTF. The CDR3 region has the DNA TGTGCCAGCTCACCACCGACTAGGGGCCTAGGCTACACCTTC. The chain has TRBV18 and TRBJ1-2; D might be TRBD1 (5 bases). V lost 0 bases to trimming and J lost 8 bases, with 13 bases between them. CDR3 length: 14 residues. Germline CDR1 reads KGHSH; CDR2 reads LQKENI.

This chain joins TRBV7-2 and TRBJ2-7, with D hard to call. Germline assignment: CDR1 SGHTA and CDR2 FQGNSA. This CDR3 spans 15 amino acids. V was cut by 3 bases and J by 3 bases, with 15 bases left in between. Here the CDR3 DNA reads TGTGCCAGCAGCTTCGGCCTGAGAGTCCTCTACGAGCAGTACTTC. It translates to CASSFGLRVLYEQYF.

The CDR3 DNA follows: TGTGCCAGCAGTTTGATCGGGGGGATTTCTGGCTACACCTTC. It is translated as CASSLIGGISGYTF. The genes are TRBV6-1 and TRBJ1-2; tentatively, D is TRBD1 (5 bases). CDR3 length: 14 residues. Per the germline V gene, CDR1 is MNHNS and CDR2 is SASEGT. The V and J ends lost 5 bases and 7 bases respectively, with 17 bases between them.